The present entry profiles one T cell receptor (beta chain) with its context. What this receptor recognizes is not known. There are no base qualities to consult, and no much larger clone falls within one base. This sample is part of a study of blood T cell repertoires in COVID-19 (dated by TCRdb to 2018 to 2021). Study-level background: Samples covering the acute and convalescent phases of COVID-19 were provided by collaborators in the United States, Italy and Spain. The prospective study material was composed of cDNA or gDNA derived from T cells, B-cell-depleted T cells, or PBMCs. Deeply sampled blood TCRbeta repertoires from subjects exposed to, actively infected with, or recovered from COVID-19 were included in the dataset. The repertoires were released in a freely available public database intended as a resource for research on the immune response to SARS-CoV-2. The samples were drawn from the first 160 participants of the ongoing ImmuneRACE study and from some 1,300 subjects provided by 6 global collaborators. A de-identified subject ID, COVID-19 status, age in years and sex were almost always included in the sample metadata. HLA class I and class II types, where available, came from metadata supplied by the sample provider rather than from assay-based typing.

At one collaborating source in Seattle, patients were enrolled during active infection and were followed longitudinally through the course of disease. Each collaborating institution followed its own protocols to collect whole blood in K2EDTA tubes. For TCRbeta analysis, collaborators shipped samples in one of three forms: frozen whole blood, isolated PBMCs, or DNA extracted from either of those sample types. The germline V end is reduced by 3 bases and the J end by 5 bases; junction bases left unmatched: 6. The cysteine opens and the phenylalanine closes a CDR3 of 15 amino acids. CDR3 DNA only is kept here, 45 bases in frame from base 1. The germline V gene specifies MDHEN as CDR1 and SYDVKM as CDR2. The immunoSEQ Assay, a bias-controlled multiplex PCR, was used to amplify TCRbeta CDR3 regions from genomic DNA. The study's processing was this. Nucleated cell counts per sample were estimated from amplification of reference gene primers within the assay. To quantify the absolute abundance of each unique TCRbeta CDR3 rearrangement, sequence reads were collapsed and filtered. For each sample, productive Simpson clonality was calculated as the square root of Simpson's diversity index over productive rearrangements. TCRdb carries this immuneACCESS record with in-frame sequences only. Its versions omit some clonotypes, under half of them owing to an unresolved V gene in the studies checked, with the rest unexplained. Clone size and V and J calls were adopted from that table, with D and trimming inferred from the DNA. The sample contains roughly 400,000 clones, around 87% of them found a single time. The ten biggest clones cover approximately 2.5% of the sample.

The paper's findings and limits, for the study overall: The quantity of clinical and demographic metadata differed by source and by participant and was supplied without curation.

The rearranged segments are TRBV28 and TRBJ2-2; the central 7 bases match TRBD2. The specimen sequenced was peripheral blood. The sequence was collected from a woman in her sixties with COVID-19, enrolled during active disease. Here the CDR3 is given as CASSFPAGRTGELFF. The base sequence is TGTGCCAGCAGTTTTCCAGCGGGGAGGACCGGGGAGCTGTTTTTT.